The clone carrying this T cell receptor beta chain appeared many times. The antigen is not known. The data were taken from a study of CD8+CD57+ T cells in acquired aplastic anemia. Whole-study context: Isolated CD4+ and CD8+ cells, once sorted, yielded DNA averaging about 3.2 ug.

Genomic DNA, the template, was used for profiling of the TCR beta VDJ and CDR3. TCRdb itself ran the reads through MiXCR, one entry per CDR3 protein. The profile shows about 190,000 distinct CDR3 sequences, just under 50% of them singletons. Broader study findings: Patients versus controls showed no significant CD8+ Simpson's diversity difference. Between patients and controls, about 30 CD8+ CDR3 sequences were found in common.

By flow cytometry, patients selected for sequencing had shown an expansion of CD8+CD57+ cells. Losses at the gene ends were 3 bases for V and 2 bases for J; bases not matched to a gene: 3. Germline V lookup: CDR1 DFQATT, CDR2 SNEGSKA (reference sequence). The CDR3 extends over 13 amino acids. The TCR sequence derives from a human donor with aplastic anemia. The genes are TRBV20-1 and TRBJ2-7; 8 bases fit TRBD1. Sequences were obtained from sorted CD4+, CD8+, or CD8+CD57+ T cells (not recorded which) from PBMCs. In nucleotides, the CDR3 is TGCAGTGCTAGTGGACAGGGAGCCTACGAGCAGTACTTC. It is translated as CSASGQGAYEQYF.